The clone carrying this T cell receptor (beta chain) was found many times. Trimming took 1 base from V and 1 from J, leaving 17 bases between them. This CDR3 spans 18 amino acids. Germline V gene lookup returns CDR1 SEHNR and CDR2 FQNEAQ (reference sequence). The data were taken from a study of T cells in Graves' hyperthyroidism and ophthalmopathy. Amplified regions were TCR beta CDR3 sequences from RNA transcripts. When the TCR CDR3 underwent first-round RT-PCR, the HTBI primer set was used. MiXCR was run by TCRdb on the multiplex PCR reads, yielding one entry per CDR3 protein. Of 640,000 or so distinct CDR3 sequences in the sample, approximately 15% were seen once.

The clonotype was recovered from a woman between 18 and 30 years old with Graves' ophthalmopathy. The V gene is TRBV7-9, the J gene TRBJ1-5; D not resolved. The source material was blood. CDR3 sequence (DNA): TGTGCCAGCAGCTTAGGTTTCGGACTGGGTAGAAGCAATCAGCCCCAGCATTTT. It yields the protein CASSLGFGLGRSNQPQHF.